This T cell receptor (beta chain) stems from a study of neoadjuvant nivolumab and ipilimumab in lung cancer. Repertoires were generated with immunoSEQ multiplex PCR, while TCRdb's copy carries only in-frame clones and drops some. The sample holds approximately 30,000 clones; about nine tenths are singletons and the top ten take approximately 4.6%. The germline V gene encodes CDR1 MNHEY and CDR2 SMNVEV (reference sequence). V lost 5 bases and J lost 4, with 14 bases in between. The CDR3 loop spans 14 amino acids. Study-level points and caveats: TCR sequencing covered a small number of samples.

Points on this clone: Its target is not known.

J is TRBJ1-2 and V is TRBV27; D is perhaps TRBD1 (5 bases). The TCR was taken from an adult with non-small cell lung cancer. Source: peripheral blood, taken after neoadjuvant nivolumab, alone or with ipilimumab, at or shortly before surgery. Written as DNA, the CDR3 is TGTGCCAGCAGTGAGGCCTTTGGGGGCTATGGCTACACCTTC. It encodes CASSEAFGGYGYTF.